This TCR beta chain was recorded in a study of OX40 agonist ivuxolimab in advanced cancers. Regarding the research as a whole: Ivuxolimab, which targeted the costimulatory receptor OX40 (CD134), was an agonistic, fully human IgG2 monoclonal antibody. Peripheral TCRbeta sequencing was intended to test whether TCR sequence diversity was altered and clonal T-cell expansion was caused by ivuxolimab. Patients were allowed to have had prior anti-PD-1, anti-PD-L1 or anti-CTLA-4 therapy, and around 40% of the dose-escalation patients had previously received checkpoint inhibitors. The monotherapy dose-escalation portion (N = 52 patients) of the phase I ivuxolimab trial is reported in the paper. In the dose-escalation cohort, around four fifths of patients were male, and the mean age was about 55 years, with a range of about 20 to 90. Three dose-escalation patients achieved partial responses, one with hepatocellular carcinoma and two with cutaneous melanoma. Among the roughly 52 dose-escalation patients, 19 had hepatocellular carcinoma, approximately 15 melanoma, 9 renal cell carcinoma and 9 head and neck cancer. Intravenous ivuxolimab was administered to patients every 2 weeks at six dose levels: 0.01, 0.1, 0.3, 1.5, 3 and 10 mg/kg.

To sequence the TCRbeta CDR3 region, genomic DNA was isolated from the sorted cells. TCRbeta CDR3 regions were sequenced using the immunoSEQ Assay. In TCRdb, the immuneACCESS table is reduced to in-frame sequences with V and J assigned. These tables do not hold every clone; where another copy was compared, an unresolved V gene accounts for under half, and the others remain unexplained. This sample lists roughly 32,000 clones; roughly 76% were detected once. Of the sample, around a fifth is held by the ten largest clones. As to this clone: Its cognate antigen has yet to be identified. No base quality information exists; no much larger clone differs at one position.

The trial excluded patients who had a history of autoimmune disease or were on systemic immunosuppression. Peripheral blood for TCR sequencing was drawn from every dose cohort at baseline, at cycle 4 day 1 and at cycle 7 day 1. The samples were taken from a phase I, first-in-human, multicenter, open-label dose-escalation trial of ivuxolimab. Adults with locally advanced or metastatic melanoma, renal cell carcinoma, hepatocellular carcinoma or head and neck squamous cell carcinoma were enrolled in the trial. Before TCR sequencing, CD4+ T cells and CD8+ T cells were sorted from peripheral blood as separate populations. Overall study results and their limits: Low levels of normalized T-cell clonal expansion were also seen in some patients who did not respond. On average, CD8+ T cells showed more expanded clones than CD4+ T cells after ivuxolimab. Partial responders in the 0.1-3.0 mg/kg groups had among the lowest normalized peripheral clonal expansion, especially among CD8+ T cells. Clonal expansion of both CD4+ and CD8+ blood T cells was observed from baseline to week 6 at doses 0.1 to 3.0 mg/kg. The antigen specificity of the peripheral T cells that underwent clonal expansion was not determined.

Trimming costs V 8 bases and J 7 bases, and their ends lie 15 bases apart. Based on the germline V gene (reference sequence), the CDR1 and CDR2 sequences are WNHNN and SYGVQD. From the cysteine through the phenylalanine, the CDR3 covers 12 amino acids. The retained sequence is limited to the CDR3, 36 bases, with the frame set at the first base. This clonotype originated in an adult with an advanced solid tumor such as melanoma, head and neck, liver or kidney cancer. The sample was CD4+ or CD8+ T cells sorted from blood, taken in a trial of the OX40 agonist ivuxolimab. The sequence is built from TRBV10-1 and TRBJ2-7, with a tentative D gene TRBD2 over 5 matching bases. The CDR3 corresponds to CASEDGVVEQYF. DNA sequence: TGCGCCAGCGAGGACGGGGTGGTAGAGCAGTACTTC.